Ten or more counts support the clone carrying this T cell receptor beta chain. Its antigen is undetermined. Researchers amplified the TCR beta CDR3 regions from RNA transcripts. Researchers ran a first-round RT-PCR on the TCR CDR3 using the HTBI primer set. TCRdb re-derived calls from the multiplex PCR reads in MiXCR, one entry per CDR3 protein. The sample has hundreds of thousands of distinct CDR3 sequences, around 22% seen once. At least 3 on the Clinical Activity Score was recorded for ophthalmopathy patients, who also had NOSPECS grade at least 4 and duration under 3 months. This sample stems from a study of T cells in Graves' hyperthyroidism and ophthalmopathy. Study-wide background: Peripheral blood was secured at the point of initial diagnosis, before any treatment.

With 0 bases removed from V and 5 bases from J, the gap between germline ends came to 5 bases. Germline CDR1 is MDHEN and CDR2 is SYDVKM. The CDR3 has 12 residues. The study, taken as a whole, reports: A model built on 13 V-J features separated ophthalmopathy from stable hyperthyroidism. For ophthalmopathy, model prediction preceded onset by a median 6.5 months.

The specimen was blood. V and J are TRBV28 and TRBJ2-7; D not certain. This TCR was sampled from a young woman with Graves' ophthalmopathy. CDR3 loop: CASSLWGDEQYF. DNA for the CDR3: TGTGCCAGCAGTTTATGGGGCGACGAGCAGTACTTC.